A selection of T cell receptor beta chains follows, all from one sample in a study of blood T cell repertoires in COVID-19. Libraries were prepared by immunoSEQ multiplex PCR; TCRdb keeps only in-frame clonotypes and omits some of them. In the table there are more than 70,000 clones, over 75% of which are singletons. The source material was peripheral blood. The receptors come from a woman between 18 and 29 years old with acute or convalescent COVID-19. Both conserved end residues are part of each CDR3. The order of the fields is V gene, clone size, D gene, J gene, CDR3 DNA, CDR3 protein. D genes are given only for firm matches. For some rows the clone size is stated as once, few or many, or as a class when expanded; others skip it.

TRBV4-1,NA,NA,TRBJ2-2,TGCGCCAGCAGCCAGTCCAGGGCGATCACCGGGGAGCTGTTTTTT,CASSQSRAITGELFF
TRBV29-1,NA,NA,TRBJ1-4,TGCAGCTATTCACAGGGTCCACGAGAAAAACTGTTTTTT,CSYSQGPREKLFF
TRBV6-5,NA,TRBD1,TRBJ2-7,TGTGCCAGCAGTCTGGGGACAGGGGGATTCTACGAGCAGTACTTC,CASSLGTGGFYEQYF
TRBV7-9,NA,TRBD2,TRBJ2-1,TGTGCCAGCAGTCCAACACGGAAGCGGGGGGACTCCTACAATGAGCAGTTCTTC,CASSPTRKRGDSYNEQFF
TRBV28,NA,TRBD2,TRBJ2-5,TGTGCCAGCAGTTCCTGGGGACTAGCGGGGAAAGAGACCCAGTACTTC,CASSSWGLAGKETQYF
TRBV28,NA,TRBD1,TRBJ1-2,TGTGCCAGCAGTAAATGGGACAGGGGTAACTATGGCTACACCTTC,CASSKWDRGNYGYTF
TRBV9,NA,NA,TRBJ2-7,TGTGCCAGCAGCGCGACTGCCGGGCCCCCGAGCGGTCACGAGCAGTACTTC,CASSATAGPPSGHEQYF
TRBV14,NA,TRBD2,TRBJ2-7,TGTGCCAGTGCGGGGGGCTCCTACGAGCAGTACTTC,CASAGGSYEQYF
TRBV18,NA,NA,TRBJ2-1,TGTGCCAGCTCTCCAGCCTGGGGGGGCCTCTACAATGAGCAGTTCTTC,CASSPAWGGLYNEQFF
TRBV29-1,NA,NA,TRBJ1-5,TGCAGCGTTGAAGTGTCAGCGGGCCAGCCCCAGCATTTT,CSVEVSAGQPQHF
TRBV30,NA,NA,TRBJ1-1,TGTGCCTGGAGTGTACCCCGGGTACGAGGGAACACTGAAGCTTTCTTT,CAWSVPRVRGNTEAFF
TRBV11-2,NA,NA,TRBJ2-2,TGTGCCAGCAGCTTTCATGGGGGCGCGAGTGCCGGGGAGCTGTTTTTT,CASSFHGGASAGELFF
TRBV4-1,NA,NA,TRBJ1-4,TGCGCCAGCAGCCAAGGCCCCGGACAGTTTAATGAAAAACTGTTTTTT,CASSQGPGQFNEKLFF
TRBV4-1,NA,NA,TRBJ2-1,TGCGCCAGCAGCCAACACGGTTACAATGAGCAGTTCTTC,CASSQHGYNEQFF
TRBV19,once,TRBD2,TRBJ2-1,TGTGCCAGTAGTCATCCCGGGGGGGTCTCCTACAATGAGCAGTTCTTC,CASSHPGGVSYNEQFF
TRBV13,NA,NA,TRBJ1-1,TGTGCCAGCAGCTTAGGCCCAGAAGAAGCTTTCTTT,CASSLGPEEAFF